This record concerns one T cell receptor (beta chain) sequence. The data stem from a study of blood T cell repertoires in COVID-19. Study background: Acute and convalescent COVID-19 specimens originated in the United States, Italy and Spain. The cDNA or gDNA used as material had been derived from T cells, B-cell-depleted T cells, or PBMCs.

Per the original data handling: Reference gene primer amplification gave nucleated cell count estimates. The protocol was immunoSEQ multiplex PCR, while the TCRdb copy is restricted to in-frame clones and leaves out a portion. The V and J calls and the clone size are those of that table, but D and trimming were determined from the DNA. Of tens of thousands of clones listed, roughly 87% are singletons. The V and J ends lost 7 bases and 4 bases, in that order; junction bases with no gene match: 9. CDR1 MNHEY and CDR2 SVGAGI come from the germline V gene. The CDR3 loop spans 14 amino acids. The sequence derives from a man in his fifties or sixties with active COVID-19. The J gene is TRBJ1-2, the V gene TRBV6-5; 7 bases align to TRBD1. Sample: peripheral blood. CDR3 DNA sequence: TGTGCCAGCATCCAGGGGGGCTTAGGCTATGGCTACACCTTC. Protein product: CASIQGGLGYGYTF.